This T cell receptor beta chain originates from a study of CD8 T cells in Susac syndrome. An input of roughly 0.5 to 1 ug of RNA was subjected to reverse transcription using random hexamers. The CDR3 of TCR beta was amplified by immunoSEQ multiplex PCR across 54 Vbeta and 13 Jbeta. TCRdb re-derived calls from the immunoSEQ multiplex PCR reads in MiXCR, one entry per CDR3 protein. The sample lists 160,000 or so distinct CDR3 sequences, 94% occurring once. Germline-derived CDR1 and CDR2 are LGHDT and YNNKEL (reference sequence). The length of the CDR3 is 15 residues. The V gene lost 4 bases and the J gene lost 2 bases, with 13 bases spanning the gap. CD8+ and CD4+ T cells taken from blood had their TCR beta sequenced. The patients with Susac syndrome satisfied recently defined diagnostic criteria for either definite or probable disease. Both CD4+ and CD8+ T cells were negatively isolated, and TEMRA cells underwent FACS enrichment.

This clonotype is a singleton in its sample. The TCR was taken from a human donor with Susac syndrome. The sequenced sample consisted of CD4+ T cells from PBMCs. This chain joins TRBV3-1 and TRBJ2-3, with D perhaps TRBD2 (6 bases). The CDR3 DNA sequence: TGTGCCAGCAGCCTCGGGACTTTTAACACAGATACGCAGTATTTT. It encodes CASSLGTFNTDTQYF.